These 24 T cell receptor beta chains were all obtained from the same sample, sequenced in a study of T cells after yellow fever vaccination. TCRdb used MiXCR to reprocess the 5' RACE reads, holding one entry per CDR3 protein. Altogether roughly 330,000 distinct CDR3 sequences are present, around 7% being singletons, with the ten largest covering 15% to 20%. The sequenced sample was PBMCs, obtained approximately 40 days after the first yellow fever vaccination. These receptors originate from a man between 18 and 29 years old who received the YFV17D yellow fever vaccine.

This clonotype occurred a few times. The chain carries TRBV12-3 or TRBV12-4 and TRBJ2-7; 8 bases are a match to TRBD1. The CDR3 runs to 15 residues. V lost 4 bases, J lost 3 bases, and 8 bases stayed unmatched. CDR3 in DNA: TGTGCCAGCAGTTCATCAGGGGGCGCTTTCTACGAGCAGTACTTC. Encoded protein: CASSSSGGAFYEQYF.

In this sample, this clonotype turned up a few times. The CDR3 sequence is CASSEQPHTQYF. Written as DNA, the CDR3 is TGTGCCAGCAGCGAGCAGCCGCATACGCAGTATTTT. The chain combines TRBV9 with TRBJ2-3; D gene uncertain. CDR3 size: 12 residues. The V gene lost 3 bases and the J gene lost 7 bases, with 9 bases spanning the gap. CDR1 SGDLS and CDR2 YYNGEE come from the germline V gene.

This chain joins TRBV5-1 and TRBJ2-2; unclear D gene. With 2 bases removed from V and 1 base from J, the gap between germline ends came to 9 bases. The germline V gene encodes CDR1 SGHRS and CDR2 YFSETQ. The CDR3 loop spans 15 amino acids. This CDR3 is CASSLRSGNTGELFF. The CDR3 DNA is TGCGCCAGCAGCTTAAGATCGGGGAACACCGGGGAGCTGTTTTTT.

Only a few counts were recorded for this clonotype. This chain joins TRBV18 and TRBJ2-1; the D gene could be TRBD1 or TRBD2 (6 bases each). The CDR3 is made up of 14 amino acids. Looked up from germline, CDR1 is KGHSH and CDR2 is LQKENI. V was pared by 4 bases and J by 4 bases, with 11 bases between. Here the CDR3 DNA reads TGTGCCAGCTCACGGGGGGCGCTATACAATGAGCAGTTCTTC. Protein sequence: CASSRGALYNEQFF.

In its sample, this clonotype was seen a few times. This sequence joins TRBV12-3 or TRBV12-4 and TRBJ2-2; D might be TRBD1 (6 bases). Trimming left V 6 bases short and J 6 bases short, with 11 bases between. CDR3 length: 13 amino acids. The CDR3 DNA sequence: TGTGCCAGCAGACCTGACAGGCCCGGGGAGCTGTTTTTT. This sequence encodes CASRPDRPGELFF.

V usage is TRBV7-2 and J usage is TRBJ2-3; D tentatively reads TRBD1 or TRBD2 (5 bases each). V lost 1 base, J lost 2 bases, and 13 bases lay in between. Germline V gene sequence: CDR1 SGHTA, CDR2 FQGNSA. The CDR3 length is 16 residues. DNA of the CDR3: TGTGCCAGCAGCTTAGAAAGAGGGGAGCTCACAGATACGCAGTATTTT. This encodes CASSLERGELTDTQYF.

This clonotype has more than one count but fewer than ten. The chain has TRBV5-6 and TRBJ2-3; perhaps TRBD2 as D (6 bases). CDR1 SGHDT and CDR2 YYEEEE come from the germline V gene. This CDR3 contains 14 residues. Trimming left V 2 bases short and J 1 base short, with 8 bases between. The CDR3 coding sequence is TGTGCCAGCAGCTTTCCGGGGGGCACAGATACGCAGTATTTT. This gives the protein CASSFPGGTDTQYF.

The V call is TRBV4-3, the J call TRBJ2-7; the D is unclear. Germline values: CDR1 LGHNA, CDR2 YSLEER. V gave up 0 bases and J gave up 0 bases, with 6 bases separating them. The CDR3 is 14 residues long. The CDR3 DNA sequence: TGCGCCAGCAGCCAAGAACAGCTCTCCTACGAGCAGTACTTC. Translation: CASSQEQLSYEQYF.

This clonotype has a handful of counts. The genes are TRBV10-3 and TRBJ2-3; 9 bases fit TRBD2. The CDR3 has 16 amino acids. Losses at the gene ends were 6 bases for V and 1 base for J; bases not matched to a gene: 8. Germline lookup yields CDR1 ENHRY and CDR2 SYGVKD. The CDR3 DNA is TGTGCCATCAGCAGAGGGTTAGCGGGGGGCACAGATACGCAGTATTTT. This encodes CAISRGLAGGTDTQYF.

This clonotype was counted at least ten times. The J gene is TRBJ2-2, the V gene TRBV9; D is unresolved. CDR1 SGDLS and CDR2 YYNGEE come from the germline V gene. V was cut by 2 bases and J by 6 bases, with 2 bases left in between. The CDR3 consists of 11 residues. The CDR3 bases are TGTGCCAGCAGCGTCCCCGGGGAGCTGTTTTTT. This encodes CASSVPGELFF.

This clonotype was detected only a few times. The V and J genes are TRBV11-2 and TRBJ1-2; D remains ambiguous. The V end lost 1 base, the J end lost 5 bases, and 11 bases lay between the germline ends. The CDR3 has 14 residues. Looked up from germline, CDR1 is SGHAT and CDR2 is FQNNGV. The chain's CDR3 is CASSLGGITYGYTF. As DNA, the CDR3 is TGTGCCAGCAGCTTAGGCGGGATCACATATGGCTACACCTTC. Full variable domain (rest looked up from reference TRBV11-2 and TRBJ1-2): EAGVAQSPRYKIIEKRQSVAFWCNPISGHATLYWYQQILGQGPKLLIQFQNNGVVDDSQLPKDRFSAERLKGVDSTLKIQPAKLEDSAVYLCASSLGGITYGYTFGSGTRLTVV.

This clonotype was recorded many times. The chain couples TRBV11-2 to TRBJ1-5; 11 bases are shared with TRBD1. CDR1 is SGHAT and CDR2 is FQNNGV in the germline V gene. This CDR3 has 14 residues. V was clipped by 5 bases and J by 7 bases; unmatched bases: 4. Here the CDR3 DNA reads TGTGCCAGCAGCGTAGGGACAGGGGGACAGCCCCAGCATTTT. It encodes CASSVGTGGQPQHF.

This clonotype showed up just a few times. DNA of the CDR3: TGCGCCAGCAGCTCGACCAGCTCTGAAGCTTTCTTT. This gives the protein CASSSTSSEAFF. The chain has TRBV5-1 and TRBJ1-1, with D uncertain. V dropped 3 bases and J dropped 6 bases, with 9 bases sitting between them. The CDR3 extends over 12 amino acids. Germline CDR1 is SGHRS and CDR2 is YFSETQ.

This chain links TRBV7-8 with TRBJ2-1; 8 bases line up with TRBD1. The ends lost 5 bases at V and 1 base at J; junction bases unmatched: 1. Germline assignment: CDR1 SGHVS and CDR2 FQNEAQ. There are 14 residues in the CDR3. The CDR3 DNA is TGTGCCAGCAGCGGGGACAGGTCCTACAATGAGCAGTTCTTC. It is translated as CASSGDRSYNEQFF.

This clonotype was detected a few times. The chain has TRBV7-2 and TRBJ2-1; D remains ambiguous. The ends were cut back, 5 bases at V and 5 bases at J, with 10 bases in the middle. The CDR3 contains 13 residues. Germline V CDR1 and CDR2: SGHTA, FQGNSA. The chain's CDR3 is CASSTGPDNEQFF. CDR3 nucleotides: TGTGCCAGCAGCACCGGACCCGACAATGAGCAGTTCTTC.

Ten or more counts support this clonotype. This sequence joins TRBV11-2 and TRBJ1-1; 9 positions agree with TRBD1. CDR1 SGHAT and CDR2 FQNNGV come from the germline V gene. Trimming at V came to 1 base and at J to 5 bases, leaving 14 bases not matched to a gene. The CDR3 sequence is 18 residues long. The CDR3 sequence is CASSLGVSGDRDDTEAFF. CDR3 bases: TGTGCCAGCAGCTTAGGGGTTTCGGGGGACAGGGATGATACTGAAGCTTTCTTT.

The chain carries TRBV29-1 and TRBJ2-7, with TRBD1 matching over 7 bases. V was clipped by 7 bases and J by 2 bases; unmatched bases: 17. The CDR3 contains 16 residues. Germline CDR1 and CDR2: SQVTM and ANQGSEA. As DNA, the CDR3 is TGCAGCGCCAGGCTGATCCGGGACAGTGGCCCCTACGAGCAGTACTTC. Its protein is CSARLIRDSGPYEQYF.

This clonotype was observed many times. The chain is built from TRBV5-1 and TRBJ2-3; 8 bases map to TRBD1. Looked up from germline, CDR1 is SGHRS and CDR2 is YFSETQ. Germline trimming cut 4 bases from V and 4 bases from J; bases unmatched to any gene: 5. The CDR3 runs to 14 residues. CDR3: CASSGGQVADTQYF. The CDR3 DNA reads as TGCGCCAGCAGCGGGGGACAGGTTGCAGATACGCAGTATTTT.

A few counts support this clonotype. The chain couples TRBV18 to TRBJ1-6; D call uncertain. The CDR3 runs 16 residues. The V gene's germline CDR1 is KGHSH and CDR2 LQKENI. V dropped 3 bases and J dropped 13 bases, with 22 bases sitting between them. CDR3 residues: CASSPSPPTTRGPLHF. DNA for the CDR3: TGTGCCAGCTCACCCTCACCCCCGACGACTAGAGGCCCCCTCCACTTT.

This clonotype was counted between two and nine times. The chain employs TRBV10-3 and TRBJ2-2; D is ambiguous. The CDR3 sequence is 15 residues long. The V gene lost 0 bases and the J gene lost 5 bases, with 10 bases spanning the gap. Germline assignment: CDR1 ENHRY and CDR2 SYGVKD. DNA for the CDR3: TGTGCCATCAGTGAGTCAGCGCGGAGAACCGGGGAGCTGTTTTTT. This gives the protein CAISESARRTGELFF.

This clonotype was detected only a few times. The CDR3, as DNA: TGTGCCAGCAGCCCAGGCGGGGATAACGAGCAGTACGTC. It is translated as CASSPGGDNEQYV. The rearrangement links TRBV9 to TRBJ2-7, with D perhaps matching TRBD2 (6 bases). Germline CDR1 reads SGDLS; CDR2 reads YYNGEE. V lost 4 bases and J 5 bases, leaving 13 bases between the germline ends. This CDR3 comprises 13 residues.

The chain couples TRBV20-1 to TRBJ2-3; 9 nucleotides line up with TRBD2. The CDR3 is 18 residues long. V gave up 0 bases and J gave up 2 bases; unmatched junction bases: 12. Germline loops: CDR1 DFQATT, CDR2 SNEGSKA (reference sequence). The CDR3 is CSARDLAGPTLTTDTQYF. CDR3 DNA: TGCAGTGCTAGAGACCTAGCGGGGCCCACCTTAACCACAGATACGCAGTATTTT.

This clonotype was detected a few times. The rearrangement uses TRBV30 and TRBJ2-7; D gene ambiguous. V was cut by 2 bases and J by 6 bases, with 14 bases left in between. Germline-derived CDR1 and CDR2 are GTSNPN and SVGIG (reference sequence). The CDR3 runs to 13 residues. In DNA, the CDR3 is TGTGCCTGGAGTCTCACCCGACTGGGCGAGCAGTACTTC. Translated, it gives CAWSLTRLGEQYF.

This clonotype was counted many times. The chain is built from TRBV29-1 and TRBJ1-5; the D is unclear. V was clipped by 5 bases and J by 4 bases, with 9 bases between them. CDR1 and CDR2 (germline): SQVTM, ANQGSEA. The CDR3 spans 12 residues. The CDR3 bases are TGCAGCGTTTCAGATCCTAATCAGCCCCAGCATTTT. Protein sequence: CSVSDPNQPQHF.